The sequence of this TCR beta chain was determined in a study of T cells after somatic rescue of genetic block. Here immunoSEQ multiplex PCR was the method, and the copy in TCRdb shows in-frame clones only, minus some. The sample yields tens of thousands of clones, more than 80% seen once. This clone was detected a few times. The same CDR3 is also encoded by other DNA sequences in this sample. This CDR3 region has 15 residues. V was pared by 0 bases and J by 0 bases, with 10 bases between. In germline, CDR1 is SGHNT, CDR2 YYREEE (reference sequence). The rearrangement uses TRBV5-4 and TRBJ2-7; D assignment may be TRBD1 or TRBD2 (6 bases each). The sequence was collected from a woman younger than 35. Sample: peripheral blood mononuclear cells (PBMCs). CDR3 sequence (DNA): TGTGCCAGCAGCTTGGGAGGAGGGGGCTCCTACGAGCAGTACTTC. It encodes CASSLGGGGSYEQYF.